A selection of T cell receptor beta chains follows, all from one sample in a study of Ad26.COV2.S vaccination and SARS-CoV-2 variants. Generated by immunoSEQ multiplex PCR, the TCRdb table keeps only in-frame clones and is missing some. This sample has about 350,000 clones; 88% occur once, and the top ten carry 6.4%. The specimen was peripheral blood, collected in a trial of Ad26.COV2.S vaccine versus placebo. The receptors originated from a person aged 18-60 years who received the Ad26.COV2.S COVID-19 vaccine or a placebo. Both conserved end residues are part of each CDR3. D genes are given only for firm matches. The size entry is marked missing in some rows and otherwise reads once, few, many or a size class.

D | J | size | V | CDR3 | DNA
NA | TRBJ2-7 | NA | TRBV21-1 | CATPRYEQYF | TGTGCCACCCCGCGCTACGAGCAGTACTTC
TRBD1 | TRBJ1-2 | NA | TRBV19 | CASIRQGDSRGYTF | TGTGCCAGTATACGACAGGGGGATTCTCGCGGCTACACCTTC
NA | TRBJ1-5 | NA | TRBV5-4 | CASSLGGRNSNQPQHF | TGTGCCAGCAGCTTAGGAGGAAGAAATAGCAATCAGCCCCAGCATTTT
NA | TRBJ2-7 | NA | TRBV6-6 | CASLRGPMRLYEQYF | TGTGCCAGCCTGAGGGGACCTATGCGCCTCTACGAGCAGTACTTC
TRBD1 | TRBJ1-1 | NA | TRBV27 | CASSDRDSNTEAFF | TGTGCCAGCAGTGACCGGGACAGCAACACTGAAGCTTTCTTT
TRBD1 | TRBJ1-4 | NA | TRBV25-1 | CASSETGTGSSMRKLFF | TGTGCCAGCAGTGAAACCGGGACAGGCTCCTCCATGAGAAAACTGTTTTTT
NA | TRBJ2-2 | NA | TRBV11-3 | CASSPNLSGELFF | TGTGCCAGCAGCCCGAACTTGTCCGGGGAGCTGTTTTTT
NA | TRBJ2-5 | once | TRBV11-2 | CASSLGEETQYF | TGTGCCAGCAGCTTAGGGGAAGAGACCCAGTACTTC
TRBD1 | TRBJ2-7 | NA | TRBV28 | CASSSTGGVYEQYF | TGTGCCAGCAGTTCGACAGGGGGCGTCTACGAGCAGTACTTC
NA | TRBJ2-7 | NA | TRBV11-3 | CASSLRDSYEQYF | TGTGCCAGCAGCCTGCGGGACAGCTACGAGCAGTACTTC
TRBD2 | TRBJ2-7 | NA | TRBV5-1 | CASSASGTSGTGHIF | TGCGCCAGCAGCGCCTCCGGGACTAGCGGCACGGGCCATATCTTC
NA | TRBJ2-1 | once | TRBV27 | CASSFVRGGTETNNEQFF | TGTGCCAGCAGTTTTGTAAGAGGCGGGACCGAAACGAACAATGAGCAGTTCTTC
NA | TRBJ2-2 | NA | TRBV20-1 | CSASRRRANTGELFF | TGCAGTGCTAGTAGGCGCAGGGCGAACACCGGGGAGCTGTTTTTT
NA | TRBJ2-7 | NA | TRBV29-1 | CSVQKSYEQYF | TGCAGCGTTCAGAAATCCTACGAGCAGTACTTC
NA | TRBJ2-7 | NA | TRBV19 | CASSTPSTSYEQYF | TGTGCCAGTAGTACCCCCTCGACTAGCTACGAGCAGTACTTC
NA | TRBJ1-1 | NA | TRBV5-8 | CASSLRAAFF | TGTGCCAGCAGCTTGAGGGCGGCTTTCTTT